This T cell receptor beta chain was documented in a study of T-cell reconstitution after alpha-beta-depleted transplantation in children. Researchers prepared the TCRbeta library using unique molecular identifiers, the study reports. TCRdb itself ran the PCR reads through MiXCR, one entry per CDR3 protein. Among about 610,000 distinct CDR3 sequences listed, approximately 10% were seen once. With 2 bases clipped from V and 4 bases from J, the junction kept 14 bases outside the gene matches. CDR1 and CDR2 from the germline V gene are DFQATT and SNEGSKA (reference sequence). The CDR3 consists of 16 residues.

Specimen: PBMCs from the stem cell graft donor, collected from the stem cell graft. This sequence originates from a human donor who donated a stem cell graft to a child with acute myeloid leukemia. The rearrangement joins TRBV20-1 to TRBJ2-7; TRBD2 agrees at 7 bases. The CDR3 region is CSARPHRGSGPYEQYF. Here the CDR3 DNA reads TGCAGTGCTAGACCCCACCGGGGTAGCGGGCCTTACGAGCAGTACTTC.